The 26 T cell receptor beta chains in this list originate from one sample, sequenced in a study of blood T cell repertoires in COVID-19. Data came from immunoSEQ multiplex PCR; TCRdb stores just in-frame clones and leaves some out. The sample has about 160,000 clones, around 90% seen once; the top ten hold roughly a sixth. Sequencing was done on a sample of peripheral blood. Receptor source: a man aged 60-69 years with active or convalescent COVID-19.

The CDR3 coding sequence is TGCGCCAGCAGTGAGTCCTCGCGGGGGACTGAAGCTTTCTTT. Translated: CASSESSRGTEAFF. The J gene is TRBJ1-1, the V gene TRBV10-1, with D possibly TRBD1 on 5 matching bases. The CDR3 is 14 amino acids. V lost 0 bases and J 5 bases, leaving 10 bases between the germline ends. Germline V gene data show CDR1 as WNHNN and CDR2 as SYGVQD (reference sequence).

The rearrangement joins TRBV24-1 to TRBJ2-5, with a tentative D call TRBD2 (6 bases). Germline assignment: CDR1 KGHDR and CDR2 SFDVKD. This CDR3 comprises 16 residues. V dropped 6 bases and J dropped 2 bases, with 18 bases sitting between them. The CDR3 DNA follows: TGTGCCACCAGTCCCGGCAGCGGGCTCGCACAAGAGACCCAGTACTTC. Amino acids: CATSPGSGLAQETQYF.

The CDR3 protein is CASLGQMNTEAFF. For the CDR3, the DNA is TGTGCCAGCCTAGGACAGATGAACACTGAAGCTTTCTTT. This chain connects TRBV14 to TRBJ1-1; D might be TRBD1 (6 bases). Germline CDR1 SGHDN, CDR2 FVKESK. Trimming took 8 bases from V and 0 from J, leaving 10 bases between them. The CDR3 is made up of 13 amino acids.

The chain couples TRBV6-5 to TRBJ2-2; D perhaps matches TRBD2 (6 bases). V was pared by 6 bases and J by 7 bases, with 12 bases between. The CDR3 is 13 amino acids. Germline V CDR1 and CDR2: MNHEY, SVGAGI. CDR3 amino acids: CASSTGGNGELFF. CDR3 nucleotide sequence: TGTGCCAGCAGCACTGGCGGGAACGGGGAGCTGTTTTTT.

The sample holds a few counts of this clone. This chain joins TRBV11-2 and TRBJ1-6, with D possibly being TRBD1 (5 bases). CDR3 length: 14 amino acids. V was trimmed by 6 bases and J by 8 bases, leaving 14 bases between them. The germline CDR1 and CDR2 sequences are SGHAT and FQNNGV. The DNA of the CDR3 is TGTGCCAGCAGTCAACAGGCTGGGGATTCACCCCTCCACTTT. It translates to CASSQQAGDSPLHF. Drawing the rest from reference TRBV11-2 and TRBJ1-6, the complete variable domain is EAGVAQSPRYKIIEKRQSVAFWCNPISGHATLYWYQQILGQGPKLLIQFQNNGVVDDSQLPKDRFSAERLKGVDSTLKIQPAKLEDSAVYLCASSQQAGDSPLHFGNGTRLTVT.

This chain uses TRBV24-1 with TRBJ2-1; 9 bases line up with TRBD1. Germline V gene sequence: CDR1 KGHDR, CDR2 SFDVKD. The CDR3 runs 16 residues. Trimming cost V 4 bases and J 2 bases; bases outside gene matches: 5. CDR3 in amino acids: CATSEGTGGAYNEQFF. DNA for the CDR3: TGTGCCACCAGTGAAGGAACAGGGGGCGCCTACAATGAGCAGTTCTTC.

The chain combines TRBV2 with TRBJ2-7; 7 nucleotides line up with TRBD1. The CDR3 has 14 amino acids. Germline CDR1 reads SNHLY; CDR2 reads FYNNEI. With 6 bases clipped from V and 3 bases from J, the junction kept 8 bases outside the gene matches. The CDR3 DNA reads TGTGCCAGCAGAAGTACAGGGGTAATCTACGAGCAGTACTTC. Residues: CASRSTGVIYEQYF.

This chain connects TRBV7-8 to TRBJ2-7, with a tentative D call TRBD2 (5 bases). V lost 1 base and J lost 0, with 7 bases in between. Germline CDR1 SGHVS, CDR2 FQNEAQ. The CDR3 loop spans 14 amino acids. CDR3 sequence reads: CASSLGEYSYEQYF. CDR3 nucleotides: TGTGCCAGCAGCTTAGGGGAGTACTCCTACGAGCAGTACTTC.

This CDR3 reads CASSMTGSNQPQHF. CDR3 in DNA: TGTGCCAGTAGTATGACGGGGAGCAATCAGCCCCAGCATTTT. This rearrangement joins TRBV19 to TRBJ1-5, with no clear D. The CDR3 covers 14 residues. Germline CDR1 and CDR2: LNHDA and SQIVND (reference sequence). The V end was cut by 3 bases, the J end by 1 base, with 7 bases between.

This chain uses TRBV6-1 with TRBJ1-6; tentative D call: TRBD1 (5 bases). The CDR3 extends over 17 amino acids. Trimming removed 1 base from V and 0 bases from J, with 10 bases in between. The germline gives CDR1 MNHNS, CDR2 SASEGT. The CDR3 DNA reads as TGTGCCAGCAGTGAAGGGCCCGGGGGCTCCTATAATTCACCCCTCCACTTT. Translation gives CASSEGPGGSYNSPLHF.

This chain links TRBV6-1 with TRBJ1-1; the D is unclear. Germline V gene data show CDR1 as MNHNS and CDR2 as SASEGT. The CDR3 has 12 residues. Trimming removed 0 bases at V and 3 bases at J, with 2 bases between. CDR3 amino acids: CASSEAYTEAFF. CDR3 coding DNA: TGTGCCAGCAGTGAAGCCTACACTGAAGCTTTCTTT.

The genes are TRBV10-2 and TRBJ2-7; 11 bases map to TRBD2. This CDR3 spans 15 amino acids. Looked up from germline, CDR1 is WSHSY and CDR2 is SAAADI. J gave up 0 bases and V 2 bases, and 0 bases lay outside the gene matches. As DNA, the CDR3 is TGCGCCAGCAGTGAGACTAGCGGGAGCTCCTACGAGCAGTACTTC. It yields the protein CASSETSGSSYEQYF.

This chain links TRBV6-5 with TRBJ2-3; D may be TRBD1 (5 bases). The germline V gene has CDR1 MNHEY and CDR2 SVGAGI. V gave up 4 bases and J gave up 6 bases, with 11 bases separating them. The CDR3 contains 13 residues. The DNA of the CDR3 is TGTGCCAGCAGTTCCACAGGTTGGGATACGCAGTATTTT. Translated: CASSSTGWDTQYF.

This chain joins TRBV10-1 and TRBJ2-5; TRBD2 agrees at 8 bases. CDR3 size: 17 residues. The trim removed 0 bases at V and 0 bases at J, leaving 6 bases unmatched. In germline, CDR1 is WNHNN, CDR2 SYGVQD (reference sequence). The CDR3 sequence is CASSESMSSGYQETQYF. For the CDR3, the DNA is TGCGCCAGCAGTGAGTCGATGTCTAGCGGGTACCAAGAGACCCAGTACTTC.

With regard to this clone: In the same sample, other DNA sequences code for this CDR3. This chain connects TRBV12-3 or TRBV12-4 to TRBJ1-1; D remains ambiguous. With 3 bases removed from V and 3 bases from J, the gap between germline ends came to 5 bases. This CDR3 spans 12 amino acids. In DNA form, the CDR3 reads TGTGCCAGCAGTTTTCGTGACACTGAAGCTTTCTTT. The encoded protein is CASSFRDTEAFF.

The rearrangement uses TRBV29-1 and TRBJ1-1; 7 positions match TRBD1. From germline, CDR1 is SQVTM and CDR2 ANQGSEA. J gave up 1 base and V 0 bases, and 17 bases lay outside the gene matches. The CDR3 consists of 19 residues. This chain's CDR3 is CSVEEGGPGAGGKNTEAFF. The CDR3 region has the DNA TGCAGCGTTGAAGAAGGGGGGCCCGGTGCAGGGGGAAAGAACACTGAAGCTTTCTTT.

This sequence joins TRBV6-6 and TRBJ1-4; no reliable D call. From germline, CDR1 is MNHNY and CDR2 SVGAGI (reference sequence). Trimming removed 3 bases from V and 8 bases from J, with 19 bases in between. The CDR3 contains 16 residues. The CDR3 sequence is CASSYFGRGEGEKLFF. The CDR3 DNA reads TGTGCCAGCAGTTATTTCGGACGGGGAGAGGGCGAAAAACTGTTTTTT.

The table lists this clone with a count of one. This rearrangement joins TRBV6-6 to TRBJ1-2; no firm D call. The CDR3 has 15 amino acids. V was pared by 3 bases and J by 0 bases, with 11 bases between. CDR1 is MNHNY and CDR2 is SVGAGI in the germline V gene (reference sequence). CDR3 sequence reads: CASSYLGRANYGYTF. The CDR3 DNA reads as TGTGCCAGCAGTTATTTAGGGAGAGCTAACTATGGCTACACCTTC.

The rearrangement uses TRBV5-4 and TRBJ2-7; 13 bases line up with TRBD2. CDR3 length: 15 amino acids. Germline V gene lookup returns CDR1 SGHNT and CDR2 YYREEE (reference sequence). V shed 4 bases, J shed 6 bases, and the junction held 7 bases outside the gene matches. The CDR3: CASSLSGTSGVEQYF. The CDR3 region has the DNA TGTGCCAGCAGCCTATCCGGGACTAGCGGGGTCGAGCAGTACTTC.

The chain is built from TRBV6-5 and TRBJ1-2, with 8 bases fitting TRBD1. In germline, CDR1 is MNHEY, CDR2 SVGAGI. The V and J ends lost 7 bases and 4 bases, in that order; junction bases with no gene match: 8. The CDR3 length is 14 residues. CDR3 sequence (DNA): TGTGCCAGCACCAAGCAGGGGGCGGGCTATGGCTACACCTTC. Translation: CASTKQGAGYGYTF.

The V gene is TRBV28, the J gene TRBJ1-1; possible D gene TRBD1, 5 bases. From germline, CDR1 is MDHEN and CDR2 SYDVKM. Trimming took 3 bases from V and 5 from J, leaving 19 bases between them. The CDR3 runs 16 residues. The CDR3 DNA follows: TGTGCCAGCAGTTTGCTCGGACACCCTCCTTTGACTGAAGCTTTCTTT. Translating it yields CASSLLGHPPLTEAFF.

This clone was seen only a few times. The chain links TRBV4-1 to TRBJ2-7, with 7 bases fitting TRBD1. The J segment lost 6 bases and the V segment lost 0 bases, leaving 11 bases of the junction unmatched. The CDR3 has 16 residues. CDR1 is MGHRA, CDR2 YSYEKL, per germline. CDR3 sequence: CASSQEFRTGFIEQYF. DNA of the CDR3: TGCGCCAGCAGCCAAGAATTCCGGACAGGTTTCATCGAGCAGTACTTC.

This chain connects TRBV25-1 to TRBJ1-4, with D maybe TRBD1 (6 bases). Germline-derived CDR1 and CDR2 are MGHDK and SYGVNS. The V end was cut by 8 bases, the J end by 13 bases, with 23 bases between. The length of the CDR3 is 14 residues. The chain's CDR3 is CASGGSPSTSRLFF. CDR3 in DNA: TGTGCCAGCGGGGGCTCACCCTCGACTTCCCGACTGTTTTTT.

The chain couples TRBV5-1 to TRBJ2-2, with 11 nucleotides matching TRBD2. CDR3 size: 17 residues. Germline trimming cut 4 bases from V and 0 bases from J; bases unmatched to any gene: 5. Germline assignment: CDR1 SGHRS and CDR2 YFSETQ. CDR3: CASSSLAGGPNTGELFF. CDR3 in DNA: TGCGCCAGCAGCAGCCTAGCGGGGGGACCGAACACCGGGGAGCTGTTTTTT. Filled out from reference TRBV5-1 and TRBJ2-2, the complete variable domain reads KAGVTQTPRYLIKTRGQQVTLSCSPISGHRSVSWYQQTPGQGLQFLFEYFSETQRNKGNFPGRFSGRQFSNSRSEMNVSTLELGDSALYLCASSSLAGGPNTGELFFGEGSRLTVL.

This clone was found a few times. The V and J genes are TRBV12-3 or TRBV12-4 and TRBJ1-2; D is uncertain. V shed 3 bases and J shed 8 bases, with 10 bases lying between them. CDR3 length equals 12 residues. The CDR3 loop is CASSLGTLGYTF. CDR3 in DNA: TGTGCCAGCAGTTTGGGCACCCTAGGCTACACCTTC.

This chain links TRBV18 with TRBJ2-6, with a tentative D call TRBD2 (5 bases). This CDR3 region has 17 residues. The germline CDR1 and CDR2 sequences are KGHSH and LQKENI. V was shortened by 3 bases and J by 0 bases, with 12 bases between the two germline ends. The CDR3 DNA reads TGTGCCAGCTCACCCGGAGGCACTTTCTCTGGGGCCAACGTCCTGACTTTC. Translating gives CASSPGGTFSGANVLTF.